This T cell receptor beta chain was identified during a study of technical replicates of blood from a handful of donors. The CDR3 is 13 amino acids. CDR1 is KGHSH and CDR2 is LQKENI in the germline V gene. V shed 4 bases and J shed 4 bases, with 9 bases lying between them. Assay: immunoSEQ multiplex PCR; the TCRdb copy retains only in-frame clones and omits some. The sample yields about 81,000 clones, nearly 97% seen once. Source material: T cells isolated from PBMCs. The clonotype originates from a human donor in good health. This chain joins TRBV18 and TRBJ2-3, with D unresolved. CDR3 coding DNA: TGTGCCAGCTCACTCTTTGAGGCAGATACGCAGTATTTT. It yields the protein CASSLFEADTQYF.